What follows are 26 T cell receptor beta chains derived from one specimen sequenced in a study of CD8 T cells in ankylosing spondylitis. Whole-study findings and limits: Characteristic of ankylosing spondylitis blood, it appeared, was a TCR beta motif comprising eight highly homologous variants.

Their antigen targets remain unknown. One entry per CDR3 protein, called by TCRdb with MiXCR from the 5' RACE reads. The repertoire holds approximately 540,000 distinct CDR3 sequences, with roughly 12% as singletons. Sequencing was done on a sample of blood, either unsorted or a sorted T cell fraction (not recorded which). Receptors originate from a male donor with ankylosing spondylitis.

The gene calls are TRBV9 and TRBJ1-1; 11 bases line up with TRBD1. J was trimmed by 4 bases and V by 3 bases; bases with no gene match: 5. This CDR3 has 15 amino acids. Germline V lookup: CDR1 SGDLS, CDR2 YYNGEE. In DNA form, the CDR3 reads TGTGCCAGCAGCGGAGGACAGGGGGCTCTCACTGAAGCTTTCTTT. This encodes CASSGGQGALTEAFF.

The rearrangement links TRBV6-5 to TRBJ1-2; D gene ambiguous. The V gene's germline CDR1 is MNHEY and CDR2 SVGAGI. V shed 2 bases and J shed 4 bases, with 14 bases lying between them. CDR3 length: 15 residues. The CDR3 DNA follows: TGTGCCAGCAGTTACCAGGCGGCGAGCCTCTATGGCTACACCTTC. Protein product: CASSYQAASLYGYTF.

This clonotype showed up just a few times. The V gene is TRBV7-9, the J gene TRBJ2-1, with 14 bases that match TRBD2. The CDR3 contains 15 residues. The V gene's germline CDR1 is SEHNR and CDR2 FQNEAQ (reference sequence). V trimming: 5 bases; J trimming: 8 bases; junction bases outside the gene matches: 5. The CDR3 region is CASSQGTSGSDEQFF. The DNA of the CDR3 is TGTGCCAGCAGCCAAGGGACTAGCGGGAGCGATGAGCAGTTCTTC.

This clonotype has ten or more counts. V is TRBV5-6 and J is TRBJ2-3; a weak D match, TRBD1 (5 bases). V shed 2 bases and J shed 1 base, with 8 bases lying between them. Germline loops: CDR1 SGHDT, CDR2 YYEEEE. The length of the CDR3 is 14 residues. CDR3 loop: CASSFREGTDTQYF. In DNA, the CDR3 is TGTGCCAGCAGCTTCAGGGAAGGCACAGATACGCAGTATTTT.

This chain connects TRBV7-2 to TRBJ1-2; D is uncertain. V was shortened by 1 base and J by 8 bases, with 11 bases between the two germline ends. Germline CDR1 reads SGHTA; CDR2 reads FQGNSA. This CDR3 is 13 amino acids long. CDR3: CASSLGGSKGYTF. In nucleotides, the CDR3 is TGTGCCAGCAGCTTAGGAGGGTCCAAGGGCTACACCTTC.

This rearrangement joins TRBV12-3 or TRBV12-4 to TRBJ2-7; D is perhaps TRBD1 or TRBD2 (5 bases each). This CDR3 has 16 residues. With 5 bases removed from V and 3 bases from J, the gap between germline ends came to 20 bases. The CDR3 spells CASSTGPGRINYEQYF. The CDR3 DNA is TGTGCCAGCAGTACGGGACCGGGACGGATTAACTACGAGCAGTACTTC.

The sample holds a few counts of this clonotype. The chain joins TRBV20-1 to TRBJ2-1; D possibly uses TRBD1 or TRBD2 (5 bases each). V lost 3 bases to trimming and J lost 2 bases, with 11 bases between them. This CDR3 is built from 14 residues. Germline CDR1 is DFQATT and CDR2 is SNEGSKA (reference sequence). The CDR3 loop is CSASGDLAYNEQFF. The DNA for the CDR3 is TGCAGTGCTAGTGGGGACCTAGCCTACAATGAGCAGTTCTTC.

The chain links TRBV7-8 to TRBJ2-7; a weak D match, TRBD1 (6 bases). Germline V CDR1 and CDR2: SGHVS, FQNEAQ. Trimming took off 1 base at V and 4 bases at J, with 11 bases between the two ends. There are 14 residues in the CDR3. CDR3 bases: TGTGCCAGCAGCTTAGGGACAGTGATTTACGAGCAGTACTTC. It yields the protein CASSLGTVIYEQYF.

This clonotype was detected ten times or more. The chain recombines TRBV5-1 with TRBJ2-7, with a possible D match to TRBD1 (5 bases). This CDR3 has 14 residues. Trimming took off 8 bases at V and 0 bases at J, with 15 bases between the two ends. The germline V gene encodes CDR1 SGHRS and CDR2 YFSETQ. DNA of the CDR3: TGCGCCAGTCACAAGGGGATCTCCTCCTACGAGCAGTACTTC. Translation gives CASHKGISSYEQYF.

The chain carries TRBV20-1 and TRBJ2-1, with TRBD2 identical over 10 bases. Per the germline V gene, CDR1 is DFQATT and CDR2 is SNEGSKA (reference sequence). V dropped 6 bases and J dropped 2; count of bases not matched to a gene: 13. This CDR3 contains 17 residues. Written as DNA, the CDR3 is TGCAGTGCCCCTCCTCGGACTAGCGGCTACCCCTACAATGAGCAGTTCTTC. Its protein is CSAPPRTSGYPYNEQFF.

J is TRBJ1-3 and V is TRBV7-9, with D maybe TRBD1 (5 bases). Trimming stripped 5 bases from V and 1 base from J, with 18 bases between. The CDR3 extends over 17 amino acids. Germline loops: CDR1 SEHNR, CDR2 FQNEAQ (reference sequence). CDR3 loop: CASSPHSGARSGNTIYF. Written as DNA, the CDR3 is TGTGCCAGCAGCCCCCACTCCGGGGCGAGGTCTGGAAACACCATATATTTT.

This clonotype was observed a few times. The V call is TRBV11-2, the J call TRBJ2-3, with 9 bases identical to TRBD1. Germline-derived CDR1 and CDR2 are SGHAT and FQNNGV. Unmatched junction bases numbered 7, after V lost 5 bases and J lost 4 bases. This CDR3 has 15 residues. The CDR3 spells CASSPTGTGSDTQYF. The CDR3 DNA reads TGTGCCAGCAGCCCAACCGGGACAGGGTCAGATACGCAGTATTTT.

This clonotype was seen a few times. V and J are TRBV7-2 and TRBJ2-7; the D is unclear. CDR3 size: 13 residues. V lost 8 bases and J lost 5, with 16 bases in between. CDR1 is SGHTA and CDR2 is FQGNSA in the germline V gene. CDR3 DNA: TGTGCCAGCGCCATACAGAGGCAGGACGAGCAGTACTTC. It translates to CASAIQRQDEQYF.

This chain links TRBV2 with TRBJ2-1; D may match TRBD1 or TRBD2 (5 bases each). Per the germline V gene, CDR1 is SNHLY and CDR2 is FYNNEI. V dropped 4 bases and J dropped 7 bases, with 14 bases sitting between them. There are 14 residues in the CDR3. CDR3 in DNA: TGTGCCAGCAGTGGAGGCCCCAGGGAGAATGAGCAGTTCTTC. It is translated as CASSGGPRENEQFF.

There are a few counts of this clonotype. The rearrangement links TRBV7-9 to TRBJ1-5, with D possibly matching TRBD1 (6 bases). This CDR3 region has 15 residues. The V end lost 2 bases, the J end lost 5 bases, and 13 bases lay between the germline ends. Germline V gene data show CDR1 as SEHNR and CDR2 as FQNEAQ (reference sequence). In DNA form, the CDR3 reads TGTGCCAGCAGCTTATTTGGGACAACCGATCAGCCCCAGCATTTT. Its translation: CASSLFGTTDQPQHF.

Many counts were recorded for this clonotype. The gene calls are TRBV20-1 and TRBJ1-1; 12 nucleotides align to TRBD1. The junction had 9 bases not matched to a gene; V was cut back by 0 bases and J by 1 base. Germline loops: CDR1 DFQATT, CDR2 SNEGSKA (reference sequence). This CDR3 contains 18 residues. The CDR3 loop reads CSARDPLGTGGSNTEAFF. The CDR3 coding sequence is TGCAGTGCTAGAGATCCTTTGGGGACAGGGGGCTCGAACACTGAAGCTTTCTTT.

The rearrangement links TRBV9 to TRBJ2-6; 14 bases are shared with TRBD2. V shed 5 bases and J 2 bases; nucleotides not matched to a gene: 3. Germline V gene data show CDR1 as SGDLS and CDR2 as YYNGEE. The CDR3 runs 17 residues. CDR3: CASSPGLAGAGANVLTF. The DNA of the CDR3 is TGTGCCAGCAGTCCGGGACTAGCGGGAGCTGGGGCCAACGTCCTGACTTTC.

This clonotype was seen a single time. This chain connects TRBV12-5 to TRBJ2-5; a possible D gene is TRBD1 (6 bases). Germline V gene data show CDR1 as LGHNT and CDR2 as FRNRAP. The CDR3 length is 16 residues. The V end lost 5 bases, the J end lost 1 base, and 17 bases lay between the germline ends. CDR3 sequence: CASGPDQTGSQETQYF. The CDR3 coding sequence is TGTGCTAGTGGTCCCGATCAGACAGGTAGCCAAGAGACCCAGTACTTC.

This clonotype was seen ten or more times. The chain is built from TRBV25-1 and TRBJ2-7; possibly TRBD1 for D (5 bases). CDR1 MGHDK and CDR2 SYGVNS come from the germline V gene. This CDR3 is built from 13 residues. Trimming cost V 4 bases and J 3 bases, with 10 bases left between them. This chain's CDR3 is CASSGGNLYEQYF. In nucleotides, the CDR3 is TGTGCCAGCAGTGGGGGCAACCTCTACGAGCAGTACTTC.

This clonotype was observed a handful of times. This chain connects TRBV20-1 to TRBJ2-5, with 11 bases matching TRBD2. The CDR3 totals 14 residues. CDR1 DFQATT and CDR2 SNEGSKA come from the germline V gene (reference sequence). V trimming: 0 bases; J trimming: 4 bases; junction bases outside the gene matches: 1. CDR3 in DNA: TGCAGTGCTAGAGAAGGACTAGCGGGAGAGACCCAGTACTTC. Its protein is CSAREGLAGETQYF.

The CDR3, as DNA: TGTGCCAGCAGCTCCCTAGGGAGTGAGCAGTTCTTC. Protein sequence: CASSSLGSEQFF. The V and J genes are TRBV11-2 and TRBJ2-1; D is possibly TRBD2 (5 bases). Germline V gene data show CDR1 as SGHAT and CDR2 as FQNNGV. V was pared by 4 bases and J by 9 bases, with 10 bases between. The CDR3 has 12 amino acids.

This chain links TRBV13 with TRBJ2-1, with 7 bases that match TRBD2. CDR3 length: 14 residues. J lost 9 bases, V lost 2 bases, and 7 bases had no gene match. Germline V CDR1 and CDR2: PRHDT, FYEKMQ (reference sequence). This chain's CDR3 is CASSLTAGVGEQFF. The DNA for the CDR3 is TGTGCCAGCAGCTTAACCGCGGGAGTTGGTGAGCAGTTCTTC.

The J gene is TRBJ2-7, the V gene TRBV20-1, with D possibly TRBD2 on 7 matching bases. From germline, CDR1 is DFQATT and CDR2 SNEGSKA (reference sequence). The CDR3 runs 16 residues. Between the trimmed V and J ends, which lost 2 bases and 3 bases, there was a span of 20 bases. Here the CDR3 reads CSARRTAGWEVYEQYF. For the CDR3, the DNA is TGCAGTGCTAGACGGACAGCGGGGTGGGAGGTCTACGAGCAGTACTTC.

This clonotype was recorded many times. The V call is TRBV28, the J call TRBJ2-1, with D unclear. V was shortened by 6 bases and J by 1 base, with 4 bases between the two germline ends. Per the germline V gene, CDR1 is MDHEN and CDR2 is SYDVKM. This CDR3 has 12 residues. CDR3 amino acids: CASRSSYNEQFF. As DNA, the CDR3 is TGTGCCAGCAGATCATCCTACAATGAGCAGTTCTTC.

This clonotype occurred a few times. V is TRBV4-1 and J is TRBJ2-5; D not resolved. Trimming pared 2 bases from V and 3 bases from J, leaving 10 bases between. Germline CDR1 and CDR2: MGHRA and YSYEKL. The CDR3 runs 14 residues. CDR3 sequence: CASSQQLREETQYF. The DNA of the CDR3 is TGCGCCAGCAGCCAACAACTTCGAGAAGAGACCCAGTACTTC.

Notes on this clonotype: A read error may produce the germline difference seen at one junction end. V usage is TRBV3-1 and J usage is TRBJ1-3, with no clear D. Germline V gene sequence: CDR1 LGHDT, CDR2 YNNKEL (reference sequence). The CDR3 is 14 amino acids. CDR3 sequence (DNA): TGTGCCAGCAGCCAAGAAGTTTCTGGAACCACCATATATTTT. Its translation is CASSQEVSGTTIYF. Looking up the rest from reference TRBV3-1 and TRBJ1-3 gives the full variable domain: DTAVSQTPKYLVTQMGNDKSIKCEQNLGHDTMYWYKQDSKKFLKIMFSYNNKELIINETVPNRFSPKSPDKAHLNLHINSLELGDSAVYFCASSQEVSGTTIYFGEGSWLTVV.